Listed below are T cell receptor beta chains from one sample, sequenced in a study of T cell responses to AZD1222 COVID-19 vaccine. TCRdb keeps only in-frame clones here, not all; method: immunoSEQ multiplex PCR. The repertoire includes 110,000 or so clones, about 88% of them detected once, and about 9.7% sits in the top ten. The source was peripheral blood, collected on day 0 of AZD1222 vaccination. The receptors stem from an adult in good health. CDR3s include the opening cysteine and the closing phenylalanine or tryptophan. A D gene is named only where the DNA matches it firmly. Clone size is given for some rows only: seen once, a few or many times, or a class if the clone is expanded.

len	j_gene	abundance	v_gene	d_gene	CDR3aa	CDR3nt
11	TRBJ2-7	NA	TRBV6-2/TRBV6-3	NA	CASSYRYEQYF	TGTGCCAGCAGTTACCGATACGAGCAGTACTTC
15	TRBJ2-1	NA	TRBV19	NA	CASSIIKSSYNEQFF	TGTGCCAGTAGTATAATAAAGAGCTCCTACAATGAGCAGTTCTTC
14	TRBJ2-7	NA	TRBV7-9	NA	CASSLEGRPYEQYF	TGTGCCAGCAGCTTGGAGGGACGGCCCTACGAGCAGTACTTC
15	TRBJ1-1	few	TRBV21-1	NA	CASSQSYTIRTEAFF	TGTGCCAGCAGTCAGTCTTACACAATTCGCACTGAAGCTTTCTTT
14	TRBJ1-2	NA	TRBV24-1	NA	CATAESGGDYGYTF	TGTGCCACCGCAGAGTCGGGGGGAGACTATGGCTACACCTTC
16	TRBJ2-1	NA	TRBV7-3	TRBD2	CASSLTGASGRNEQFF	TGTGCCAGCAGCTTAACGGGGGCTAGCGGGCGCAATGAGCAGTTCTTC
13	TRBJ2-1	NA	TRBV4-3	NA	CASSQLTSGEQFF	TGCGCCAGCAGCCAACTGACTAGTGGTGAGCAGTTCTTC
14	TRBJ2-2	NA	TRBV2	TRBD2	CASRASGNTGELFF	TGTGCCAGCAGAGCTAGCGGGAACACCGGGGAGCTGTTTTTT
15	TRBJ2-1	NA	TRBV5-1	TRBD2	CASSLEGTSYNEQFF	TGCGCCAGCAGCTTGGAAGGGACTAGCTACAATGAGCAGTTCTTC
16	TRBJ2-7	once	TRBV5-1	TRBD2	CASSRGLAGGFYEQYF	TGCGCCAGCAGTCGCGGACTAGCGGGAGGGTTCTACGAGCAGTACTTC
16	TRBJ2-7	NA	TRBV28	TRBD1	CASSLRTGTGGYEQYF	TGTGCCAGCAGCCTACGTACCGGGACAGGGGGCTACGAGCAGTACTTC
14	TRBJ2-1	NA	TRBV29-1	NA	CSVVNASSYNEQFF	TGCAGCGTTGTGAATGCGAGCTCCTACAATGAGCAGTTCTTC
15	TRBJ1-4	once	TRBV5-1	NA	CASSPGAGTNEKLFF	TGCGCCAGCAGCCCGGGGGCAGGGACTAATGAAAAACTGTTTTTT
16	TRBJ2-5	NA	TRBV11-2	NA	CASTRGVGGLGETQYF	TGTGCCAGCACCCGTGGAGTGGGGGGACTCGGGGAGACCCAGTACTTC
15	TRBJ1-3	NA	TRBV19	TRBD1	CASIQGQSSGNTIYF	TGTGCCAGTATTCAGGGACAGAGCTCTGGAAACACCATATATTTT
15	TRBJ2-1	NA	TRBV5-1	TRBD1	CASSPRTGGTNEQFF	TGCGCCAGCAGCCCAAGGACAGGGGGCACCAATGAGCAGTTCTTC
13	TRBJ2-7	NA	TRBV30	NA	CAWSSLAKGEQYF	TGTGCCTGGAGTAGTCTAGCAAAGGGGGAGCAGTACTTC